This TCR beta chain stems from a study of blood T cell repertoires in COVID-19. Study as a whole: Material from acute and convalescent COVID-19 was sourced from the United States, Italy and Spain. T cells, B-cell-depleted T cells, or PBMCs supplied cDNA or gDNA.

How the authors handled the data: Nucleated cell number was recorded as an estimate derived from reference gene primer amplification. The table came from immunoSEQ multiplex PCR; TCRdb's copy has only in-frame clones and leaves some out. Clonal size and the V and J genes are those of that table, whereas D and trimming came from the DNA. This table holds about 200,000 clones, 80% found once. The CDR3 length is 15 residues. J was trimmed by 6 bases and V by 2 bases; bases with no gene match: 1. Germline V lookup: CDR1 SGHRS, CDR2 YFSETQ. This receptor was taken from a human donor in a cohort sampled during active COVID-19. The chain joins TRBV5-1 to TRBJ2-1; TRBD2 matches 14 bases. Sequencing used peripheral blood. The DNA for the CDR3 is TGCGCCAGCAGCTTAGGACTAGCGGGAGGCAATGAGCAGTTCTTC. It codes for CASSLGLAGGNEQFF.